The 19 T cell receptor beta chains in this list originate from one sample, sequenced in a study of chemoradiotherapy in HPV16-positive cancers. Libraries were prepared by immunoSEQ multiplex PCR; TCRdb keeps only in-frame clonotypes and omits some of them. The sample has roughly 12,000 clones, about three quarters seen once; the top ten hold roughly 8%. The specimen was obtained from a patient who underwent chemoradiotherapy. Receptors were obtained from a human donor with HPV-associated anogenital cancer.

The gene calls are TRBV7-9 and TRBJ2-2; tentatively, D is TRBD2 (6 bases). This CDR3 is 18 amino acids long. Trimming removed 4 bases from V and 1 base from J, with 19 bases in between. Germline loops: CDR1 SEHNR, CDR2 FQNEAQ (reference sequence). In DNA form, the CDR3 reads TGTGCCAGCAGCTCCCTGGGAGGTTCAGCCATGAACACCGGGGAGCTGTTTTTT. This translates into CASSSLGGSAMNTGELFF.

This chain uses TRBV2 with TRBJ2-1; no clear D. The CDR3 is 14 residues long. Germline V gives CDR1 SNHLY, CDR2 FYNNEI. With 1 base removed from V and 3 bases from J, the gap between germline ends came to 7 bases. Written as DNA, the CDR3 is TGTGCCAGCAGTGAAGTTCGAGTCTACAATGAGCAGTTCTTC. Amino acid sequence: CASSEVRVYNEQFF.

CDR3 bases: TGTGCCAGCAGCAGGGACAGAATTTTCTTC. Its protein is CASSRDRIFF. The chain joins TRBV5-5 to TRBJ2-1; 7 bases fit TRBD1. CDR3 length: 10 amino acids. V lost 4 bases and J lost 16; bases outside the gene matches: 5. Per the germline V gene, CDR1 is SGHKS and CDR2 is YYEKEE (reference sequence).

The rearrangement links TRBV5-1 to TRBJ2-7, with 7 bases aligning to TRBD2. The CDR3 runs to 16 residues. V gave up 4 bases and J gave up 0 bases; unmatched junction bases: 10. Germline assignment: CDR1 SGHRS and CDR2 YFSETQ. The CDR3, as DNA: TGCGCCAGCAGCCCCCTTGGGGGAGGGAGCTCCTACGAGCAGTACTTC. Amino acid sequence: CASSPLGGGSSYEQYF.

This clone turned up a few times. The chain combines TRBV28 with TRBJ1-4, with D unclear. The CDR3 sequence is 14 residues long. CDR1 and CDR2 (germline): MDHEN, SYDVKM. V lost 6 bases and J 8 bases, leaving 16 bases between the germline ends. In DNA form, the CDR3 reads TGTGCCAGCAGAACACCGGGGTCCACGGAAAAACTGTTTTTT. Its translation is CASRTPGSTEKLFF.

This chain links TRBV9 with TRBJ1-1; perhaps TRBD1 as D (5 bases). The CDR3 has 14 amino acids. Looked up from germline, CDR1 is SGDLS and CDR2 is YYNGEE. V was cut by 4 bases and J by 5 bases, with 15 bases left in between. CDR3 residues: CASSPSGGGTEAFF. The CDR3 coding sequence is TGTGCCAGCAGCCCGTCGGGCGGGGGGACTGAAGCTTTCTTT.

The sample holds a few counts of this clone. V gene TRBV18 combines with J gene TRBJ2-1; possible D gene TRBD2, 5 bases. Germline V gives CDR1 KGHSH, CDR2 LQKENI. V dropped 2 bases and J dropped 6 bases, with 11 bases sitting between them. This CDR3 is built from 14 residues. CDR3 coding DNA: TGTGCCAGCTCACCAGGACTGACACTCAATGAGCAGTTCTTC. Residues: CASSPGLTLNEQFF.

The chain carries TRBV10-1 and TRBJ2-1; 8 positions match TRBD1. J was trimmed by 2 bases and V by 9 bases; bases with no gene match: 15. Germline-derived CDR1 and CDR2 are WNHNN and SYGVQD (reference sequence). The CDR3 covers 17 residues. For the CDR3, the DNA is TGCGCCAGACCCCTCCCCAACACAGGGGGAGCCTACAATGAGCAGTTCTTC. Translation: CARPLPNTGGAYNEQFF.

The CDR3 nucleotides read TGTGCCAGCAGCTTAAGAGGACAGAACTCCTACAATGAGCAGTTCTTC. Its protein product is CASSLRGQNSYNEQFF. This chain connects TRBV7-3 to TRBJ2-1; D is perhaps TRBD1 (6 bases). Germline CDR1 is SGHTA and CDR2 is FQGTGA. CDR3 length: 16 amino acids. Trimming took off 1 base at V and 0 bases at J, with 10 bases between the two ends. Drawing the rest from reference TRBV7-3 and TRBJ2-1, the complete variable domain is GAGVSQTPSNKVTEKGKYVELRCDPISGHTALYWYRQSLGQGPEFLIYFQGTGAADDSGLPNDRFFAVRPEGSVSTLKIQRTERGDSAVYLCASSLRGQNSYNEQFFGPGTRLTVL.

V and J are TRBV5-6 and TRBJ2-1; 11 bases agree with TRBD1. Per germline, CDR1 SGHDT and CDR2 YYEEEE. The CDR3 contains 15 residues. V was clipped by 2 bases and J by 4 bases; unmatched bases: 2. CDR3 coding DNA: TGTGCCAGCAGCTTTAGGGACAGGGGGTACAATGAGCAGTTCTTC. Translating it yields CASSFRDRGYNEQFF.

The V call is TRBV5-1, the J call TRBJ1-2; D gene uncertain. V was shortened by 0 bases and J by 6 bases, with 6 bases between the two germline ends. Germline V gene lookup returns CDR1 SGHRS and CDR2 YFSETQ. This CDR3 is built from 12 residues. DNA of the CDR3: TGCGCCAGCAGCTTGGCTGGGGATGGCTACACCTTC. Translation gives CASSLAGDGYTF.

The chain carries TRBV4-1 and TRBJ2-7; the match to TRBD2 covers 9 bases. V gave up 6 bases and J gave up 4 bases; unmatched junction bases: 7. Germline CDR1 MGHRA, CDR2 YSYEKL. The CDR3 runs 14 residues. The CDR3 DNA reads as TGCGCCAGCAGTTCCGCGGGAGGGCGATACGAGCAGTACTTC. Protein product: CASSSAGGRYEQYF.

This chain joins TRBV19 and TRBJ1-1, with a possible D match to TRBD1 (5 bases). The CDR3 consists of 13 residues. The ends were cut back, 4 bases at V and 5 bases at J, with 11 bases in the middle. Per the germline V gene, CDR1 is LNHDA and CDR2 is SQIVND (reference sequence). The chain's CDR3 is CASSKSGKTEAFF. CDR3 nucleotide sequence: TGTGCCAGTAGTAAGTCAGGGAAGACTGAAGCTTTCTTT.

The V and J genes are TRBV7-6 and TRBJ2-1; 10 bases align to TRBD2. The CDR3 has 19 amino acids. J was trimmed by 0 bases and V by 5 bases; bases with no gene match: 13. Germline CDR1 and CDR2: SGHVS and FNYEAQ. The CDR3 region has the DNA TGTGCCAGCAGCCCCGCCTGGACTAGCGGATTAAGCTCCTACAATGAGCAGTTCTTC. Amino acids: CASSPAWTSGLSSYNEQFF.

The chain has TRBV6-6 and TRBJ2-2, with 8 nucleotides matching TRBD2. The CDR3 extends over 14 amino acids. Looked up from germline, CDR1 is MNHNY and CDR2 is SVGAGI (reference sequence). Unmatched junction bases numbered 6, after V lost 6 bases and J lost 6 bases. DNA of the CDR3: TGTGCCAGCAGGTCCAGCGGGAGTGCCGGGGAGCTGTTTTTT. Translation: CASRSSGSAGELFF.

V and J are TRBV4-1 and TRBJ1-1, with D maybe TRBD1 (5 bases). The CDR3 runs to 15 residues. Germline values: CDR1 MGHRA, CDR2 YSYEKL. The ends were cut back, 1 base at V and 0 bases at J, with 9 bases in the middle. This CDR3 reads CASSQGGTVNTEAFF. The CDR3 DNA sequence: TGCGCCAGCAGCCAAGGGGGGACGGTGAACACTGAAGCTTTCTTT.

This chain uses TRBV9 with TRBJ2-3; D is ambiguous. This CDR3 is 13 amino acids long. The V end lost 0 bases, the J end lost 3 bases, and 5 bases lay between the germline ends. Germline V gene lookup returns CDR1 SGDLS and CDR2 YYNGEE. The CDR3, as DNA: TGTGCCAGCAGCGTAGATGATACAGATACGCAGTATTTT. It specifies CASSVDDTDTQYF.

The J gene is TRBJ2-3, the V gene TRBV28; no clear D. V shed 6 bases and J shed 0 bases, with 16 bases lying between them. Germline-derived CDR1 and CDR2 are MDHEN and SYDVKM. There are 16 residues in the CDR3. CDR3 DNA sequence: TGTGCCAGCAGCCCCTGGGGTCTAAGTAGCACAGATACGCAGTATTTT. This codes for CASSPWGLSSTDTQYF.

This clone is large within its sample. The chain links TRBV27 to TRBJ2-7; 9 bases match TRBD1. Losses at the gene ends were 5 bases for V and 6 bases for J; bases not matched to a gene: 8. This CDR3 has 14 residues. CDR1 is MNHEY, CDR2 SMNVEV, per germline (reference sequence). CDR3 in amino acids: CASSTRGQGTEQYF. CDR3 DNA sequence: TGTGCCAGCAGTACGCGGGGACAGGGCACCGAGCAGTACTTC.